This TCR beta chain is drawn from a study of monozygotic twins with inflammatory bowel disease. Regarding the study as a whole: There was no way to distinguish the different T cell subtypes. With others, IBD patients shared fewer clonotypes than healthy twins did, especially with disease activity.

After skipping T cell sorting, the authors isolated total RNA from whole blood. As to this clonotype: The target antigen is unknown.

Each of the TCR libraries took approximately 3.5 ug of total RNA. One entry per CDR3 protein, without DNA, is what TCRdb gives after re-calling the 5' RACE reads. The sample table includes about 420,000 distinct CDR3 sequences. This clonotype originated in a human donor with ulcerative colitis or Crohn's disease, or a healthy co-twin of an affected twin (not recorded which). Material for sequencing was blood.

CDR3 in amino acids: CASSLGRGRTEAFF. The chain links TRBV14 to TRBJ1-1; TCRdb's assignment of TRBD1 cannot be checked, as there is no DNA. The germline V gene has CDR1 SGHDN and CDR2 FVKESK. The CDR3 is 14 amino acids.